This T cell receptor (beta chain) was profiled in a study of CD8 T cells in ankylosing spondylitis. Broader study findings: Among TCR beta sequences, a motif of several highly homologous variants appeared characteristic of ankylosing spondylitis blood.

TCRdb independently ran MiXCR on the 5' RACE reads; one entry per CDR3 protein. The table records about 350,000 distinct CDR3 sequences, 20% to 25% of them present only once. Details on this clonotype: The antigen is not known.

This sequence was found in a male donor with ankylosing spondylitis or in good health (not recorded which). Sequencing was carried out using blood, either unsorted or a sorted T cell fraction (not recorded which).

The CDR3 loop reads CSAPRQGNQPQHF. The CDR3 nucleotides read TGCAGTGCCCCCAGACAGGGCAATCAGCCCCAGCATTTT. The V call is TRBV20-1, the J call TRBJ1-5, with TRBD1 as a possible D gene (6 bases). The CDR3 spans 13 residues. Looked up from germline, CDR1 is DFQATT and CDR2 is SNEGSKA (reference sequence). Trimming took off 6 bases at V and 2 bases at J, with 11 bases between the two ends.